The rows below give T cell receptor beta chains drawn from one sample of a study of CD8 T cells in Susac syndrome. TCRdb passed the immunoSEQ multiplex PCR reads through MiXCR, listing each CDR3 protein once. The table has roughly 160,000 distinct CDR3 sequences, around 95% seen once. Sequenced input: CD4+ T cells from PBMCs. The source of these receptors is a human donor in good health. Each CDR3 is given with its conserved first and last residue. The D gene is left open where the match is weak. For some rows the clone size is stated as once, few or many, or as a class when expanded; others skip it.

NA,NA,TRBJ1-6,TRBV2,CASSATGLSNSPLHF
NA,NA,TRBJ1-5,TRBV7-8,CASSRTENQPQHF
NA,NA,TRBJ1-2,TRBV7-9,CASSSESYGYTF
NA,NA,TRBJ1-5,TRBV2,CASSEAIGSNQPQHF
NA,once,TRBJ2-5,TRBV29-1,CSVQGTQETQYF
NA,NA,TRBJ2-3,TRBV12-3/TRBV12-4,CASRSPGTSTDTQYF
NA,NA,TRBJ2-1,TRBV7-9,CASSSVYNEQFF
NA,once,TRBJ2-3,TRBV15,CATSRKTDTQYF
NA,few,TRBJ2-2,TRBV5-4,CASSFVNTGELFF
TRBD2,NA,TRBJ2-3,TRBV20-1,CSARDQTSGGAGTDTQYF
NA,once,TRBJ1-1,TRBV7-2,CASSLASKYTEAFF
TRBD2,once,TRBJ2-1,TRBV2,CASHGGVASRNEQFF
NA,NA,TRBJ2-7,TRBV30,CAWSMSIPYEQYF
TRBD1,NA,TRBJ1-2,TRBV4-3,CASSPRDRGGYGYTF
TRBD2,NA,TRBJ2-3,TRBV6-6,CASSSSGAMADTQYF
NA,NA,TRBJ2-3,TRBV20-1,CSASLSRWSTDTQYF
TRBD1,NA,TRBJ2-7,TRBV5-1,CASREQGASYEQYF
NA,NA,TRBJ1-4,TRBV2,CASTLGGEKLFF
NA,NA,TRBJ1-2,TRBV12-3/TRBV12-4,CASSLGPSGYGYTF